Presented here are 2 T cell receptor beta chains from one specimen sequenced in a study of blood T cells in healthy people across ages. A sample-barcoded 5' primer and a J-beta primer mix were used in a second PCR of roughly 7 to 11 cycles. Each CDR3 protein gets one entry after TCRdb re-called the 5' RACE reads with MiXCR. The data contain just over 1 million distinct CDR3 sequences, under 55% of them singletons. The specimen sequenced was blood. These receptors were obtained from a woman aged 55-69 years in good health.

The chain has TRBV6-1 and TRBJ2-1, with 7 bases identical to TRBD1. CDR3 length: 11 residues. CDR1 is MNHNS and CDR2 is SASEGT in the germline V gene. With 11 bases clipped from V and 8 bases from J, the junction kept 6 bases outside the gene matches. The CDR3 spells CAGKGADEQFF. CDR3 in DNA: TGTGCCGGAAAGGGGGCGGATGAGCAGTTCTTC.

This chain connects TRBV5-1 to TRBJ2-7, with 15 bases that match TRBD2. With V trimmed by 0 bases and J by 7 bases, 11 bases remained unmatched. The CDR3 consists of 18 residues. Germline-derived CDR1 and CDR2 are SGHRS and YFSETQ. This chain's CDR3 is CASSLAVGLAGGINEQYF. CDR3 DNA sequence: TGCGCCAGCAGCTTGGCCGTGGGACTAGCGGGAGGTATAAATGAGCAGTACTTC.